This T cell receptor beta chain originates from a study of T cell repertoires in cytomegalovirus infection. Overall study context: CMV infection plus the matching HLA type was flagged by public TCR beta signatures. Study-wide points: The ex vivo response showed dominance by HLA-C-restricted CMV-specific TCR beta clonotypes.

Comments on this clonotype: Its antigen is not known.

Trimming removed 4 bases at V and 0 bases at J, with 11 bases between. This CDR3 is 15 amino acids long. Germline CDR1 and CDR2: SEHNR and FQNEAQ (reference sequence). MiXCR, applied by TCRdb to the reads, yields one record per CDR3 protein. The sample has about a million distinct CDR3 sequences; less than 35% are singletons. The clonotype comes from a human donor in good health (CMV status not recorded). Some clones in this sample may be carry-over from other donors' samples. The V gene is TRBV7-9, the J gene TRBJ2-3; D perhaps matches TRBD1 (5 bases). The sequenced sample was cultured CD8+ T cells from PBMCs, obtained from culture after CMV antigen stimulation. The CDR3 here is CASSSGIQSTDTQYF. CDR3 nucleotides: TGTGCCAGCAGCTCAGGGATCCAGAGCACAGATACGCAGTATTTT. The whole variable domain, remainder taken from reference TRBV7-9 and TRBJ2-3, is DTGVSQNPRHKITKRGQNVTFRCDPISEHNRLYWYRQTLGQGPEFLTYFQNEAQLEKSRLLSDRFSAERPKGSFSTLEIQRTEQGDSAMYLCASSSGIQSTDTQYFGPGTRLTVL.